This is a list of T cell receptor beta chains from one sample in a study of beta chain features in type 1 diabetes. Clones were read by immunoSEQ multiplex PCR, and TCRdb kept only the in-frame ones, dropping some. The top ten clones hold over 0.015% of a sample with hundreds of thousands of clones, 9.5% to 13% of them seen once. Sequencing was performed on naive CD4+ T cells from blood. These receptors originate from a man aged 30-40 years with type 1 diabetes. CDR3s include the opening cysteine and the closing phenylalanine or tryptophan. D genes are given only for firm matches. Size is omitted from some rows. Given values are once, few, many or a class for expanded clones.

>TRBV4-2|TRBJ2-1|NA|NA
TGTGCCAGCAGCCAAGATGCCCCCGTTAGCGGCAATGAGCAGTTCTTC
CASSQDAPVSGNEQFF
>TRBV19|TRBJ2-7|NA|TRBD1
TGTGCCAGTAGTATGGGGACAGGGGGCTACGAGCAGTACTTC
CASSMGTGGYEQYF
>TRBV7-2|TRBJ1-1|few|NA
TGTGCCAGCAGCTTAGAATACCGGGGGGCAAACTCTGAAGCTTTCTTT
CASSLEYRGANSEAFF
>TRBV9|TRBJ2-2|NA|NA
TGTGCCAGCAGCCCAAGAAGACAGCCCGGGGAGCTGTTTTTT
CASSPRRQPGELFF
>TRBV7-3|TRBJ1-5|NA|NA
TGTGCCAGCAGCTTAGAAAGAGGTCAGCCCCAGCATTTT
CASSLERGQPQHF
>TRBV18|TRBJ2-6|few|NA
TGTGCCAGCTCACCAGGAGGCCCTGGGGCCAACGTCCTGACTTTC
CASSPGGPGANVLTF
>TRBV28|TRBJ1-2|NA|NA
TGTGCCAGCAGGGTAGATCTCTATGGCTACACCTTC
CASRVDLYGYTF
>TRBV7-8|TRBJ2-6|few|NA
TGTGCCAGCAGCCCAGCAGGGACTGGGGCCAACGTCCTGACTTTC
CASSPAGTGANVLTF
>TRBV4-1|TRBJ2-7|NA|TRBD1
TGCGCCAGCAGCCGGGAGGACAGGGGGTCCTACGAGCAGTACTTC
CASSREDRGSYEQYF
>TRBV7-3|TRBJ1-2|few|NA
TGTGCCAGCAGCTTACTAGTTGGATATGGCTACACCTTC
CASSLLVGYGYTF
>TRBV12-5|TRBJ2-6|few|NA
TGTGCTAGTGGTTCGGACAGGGCCAACGTCCTGACTTTC
CASGSDRANVLTF
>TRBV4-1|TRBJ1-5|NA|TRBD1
TGCGCCAGCAGCCAGGGATCGGACAGGTTTTACGATCAGCCCCAGCATTTT
CASSQGSDRFYDQPQHF
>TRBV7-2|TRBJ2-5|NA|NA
TGTGCCAGCAGCCCCCTTGGCCAGATAGAGACCCAGTACTTC
CASSPLGQIETQYF
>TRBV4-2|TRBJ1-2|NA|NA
TGTGCCAGCAGCCAAGCTCAGGAAAACTATGGCTACACCTTC
CASSQAQENYGYTF
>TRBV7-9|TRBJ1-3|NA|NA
TGTGCCAGCAGCTTGGGCAGGGTGTTCTCTGGAAACACCATATATTTT
CASSLGRVFSGNTIYF
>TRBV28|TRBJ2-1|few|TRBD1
TGTGCCAGCAGTTTAGAAGGGACAGGGTCGCCTGAGCAGTTCTTC
CASSLEGTGSPEQFF
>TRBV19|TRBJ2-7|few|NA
TGTGCCAGTAGTATTTCCCGACAGTCCTACGAGCAGTACTTC
CASSISRQSYEQYF
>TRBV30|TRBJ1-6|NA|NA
TGTGCCTGGAGTGGGGGGGTCAATTCACCCCTCCACTTT
CAWSGGVNSPLHF
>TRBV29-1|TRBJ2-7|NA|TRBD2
TGCAGCGTGGGGACTAGCGGGGGCCCCTACGAGCAGTACTTC
CSVGTSGGPYEQYF
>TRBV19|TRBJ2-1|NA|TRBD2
TGTGCCAGTACTCTAGCGGGGGGCTACAATGAGCAGTTCTTC
CASTLAGGYNEQFF
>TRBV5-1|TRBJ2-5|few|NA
TGCGCCAGCAGCGGACTCGGGACTGCCCAAGAGACCCAGTACTTC
CASSGLGTAQETQYF
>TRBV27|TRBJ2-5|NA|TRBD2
TGTGCCAGCAGTTTATTCTTCGGACTAGCGCAAGAGACCCAGTACTTC
CASSLFFGLAQETQYF
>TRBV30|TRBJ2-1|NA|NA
TGTGCCTCTACCCTCGCTCAATACAATGAGCAGTTCTTC
CASTLAQYNEQFF
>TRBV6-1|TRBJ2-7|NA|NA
TGTGCCAGCACTGCCGGTTCCTACGAGCAGTACTTC
CASTAGSYEQYF
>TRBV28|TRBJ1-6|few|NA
TGTGCCAGCTACGAGTCGAGCTCCTATAATTCACCCCTCCACTTT
CASYESSSYNSPLHF
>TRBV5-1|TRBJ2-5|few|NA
TGCGCCAGCAGCTCACAGGAGACCCAGTACTTC
CASSSQETQYF
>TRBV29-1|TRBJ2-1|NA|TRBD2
TGCAGCGTCGAGGGACTAGCGGGGTACAATGAGCAGTTCTTC
CSVEGLAGYNEQFF
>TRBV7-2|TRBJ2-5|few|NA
TGTGCCAGCAGCTCCGGGGGAGAAGAGACCCAGTACTTC
CASSSGGEETQYF
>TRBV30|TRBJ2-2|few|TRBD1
TGTGCCTGGGGAACAGGGGTTAACACCGGGGAGCTGTTTTTT
CAWGTGVNTGELFF
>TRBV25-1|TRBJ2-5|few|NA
TGTGCCAGCAGTGAAATAACAGGGAAAGAGACCCAGTACTTC
CASSEITGKETQYF
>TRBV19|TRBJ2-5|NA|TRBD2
TGTGCCAGTACCAATAGCGGGGAAGGAGAGACCCAGTACTTC
CASTNSGEGETQYF
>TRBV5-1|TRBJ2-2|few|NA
TGCGCCAGCACAAGGGCTCAACTGAGGGTGGACACCGGGGAGCTGTTTTTT
CASTRAQLRVDTGELFF
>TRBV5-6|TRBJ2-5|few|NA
TGTGCCAGCAGCGAAATCGAGCCAGCGCAAACCCAGTACTTC
CASSEIEPAQTQYF
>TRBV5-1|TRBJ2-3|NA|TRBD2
TGCGCCAGCAGCTTGGGACTAGCGGTCCCAGATACGCAGTATTTT
CASSLGLAVPDTQYF
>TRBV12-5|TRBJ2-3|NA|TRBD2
TGTGCTAGTGGCCCTCAAGCGGGGGGGATAAGCACAGATACGCAGTATTTT
CASGPQAGGISTDTQYF
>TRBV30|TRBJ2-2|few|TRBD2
TGTGCCTGGCACCGACTCGGACTAGCGGGCCTGTCGAACACCGGGGAGCTGTTTTTT
CAWHRLGLAGLSNTGELFF
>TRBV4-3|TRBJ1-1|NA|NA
TGCGCCAGCAGCCAAGAGCCGGGTTTGAGCACTGAAGCTTTCTTT
CASSQEPGLSTEAFF
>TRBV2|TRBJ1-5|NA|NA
TGTGCCAGCACTTCGGGTCTTCTTCAGCCCCAGCATTTT
CASTSGLLQPQHF
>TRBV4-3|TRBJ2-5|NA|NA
TGCGCCAGCAGCCAAGAGGATGCGGCGGGGCAAGAGACCCAGTACTTC
CASSQEDAAGQETQYF
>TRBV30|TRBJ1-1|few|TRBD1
TGTGCCTGGAGTGCGACAGGGGGTACTGAAGCTTTCTTT
CAWSATGGTEAFF
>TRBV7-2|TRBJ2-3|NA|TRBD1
TGTGCCAGCAGCTTAGCCCAGGGGGCGCCTGATACGCAGTATTTT
CASSLAQGAPDTQYF
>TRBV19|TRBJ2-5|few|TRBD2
TGTGCCAGTAGTGGACTAGCACAAGAGACCCAGTACTTC
CASSGLAQETQYF
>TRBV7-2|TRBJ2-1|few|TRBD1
TGTGCCAGCAGCTCTGAGGTGACAGGGCGGTTCTTC
CASSSEVTGRFF
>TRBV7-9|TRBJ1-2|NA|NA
TGTGCCAGCAGCATTGACAGTAACTATGGCTACACCTTC
CASSIDSNYGYTF
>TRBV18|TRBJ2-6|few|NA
TGTGCCAGCTCACCTTTCGGGAGCTTCAACGTCCTGACTTTC
CASSPFGSFNVLTF
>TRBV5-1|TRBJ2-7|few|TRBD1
TGCGCCAGCAGTGAACAGGGGTCCTACGAGCAGTACTTC
CASSEQGSYEQYF
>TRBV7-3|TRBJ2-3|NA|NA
TGTGCCAGCAGCTTAATGCGGCAAGATACGCAGTATTTT
CASSLMRQDTQYF
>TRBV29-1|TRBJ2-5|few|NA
TGCAGCGTCTCTTATGCTCGTGGACAGCAAGAGACCCAGTACTTC
CSVSYARGQQETQYF
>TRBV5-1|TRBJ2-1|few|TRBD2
TGCGCCAGCAGTCCTCCTAGCGGGGGCAATGAGCAGTTCTTC
CASSPPSGGNEQFF
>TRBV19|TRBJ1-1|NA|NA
TGTGCCAGTAGGTCATTTGAGGGGGTTCGTGAAGCTTTCTTT
CASRSFEGVREAFF
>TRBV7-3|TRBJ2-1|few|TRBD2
TGTGCCAGCTCTAGGGGAGGGGAGCAGTTCTTC
CASSRGGEQFF
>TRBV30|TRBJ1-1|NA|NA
TGTGCCTGGAGGTGGGTCGGGAGGGGAGGCACTGAAGCTTTCTTT
CAWRWVGRGGTEAFF
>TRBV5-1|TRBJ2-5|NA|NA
TGCGCCAGCAGGTGGGGGCGGGTCGGAGAGACCCAGTACTTC
CASRWGRVGETQYF
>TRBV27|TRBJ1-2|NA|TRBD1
TGTGCCAGCAGTCCCTCTCCGGGACAGCCTAACTATGGCTACACCTTC
CASSPSPGQPNYGYTF
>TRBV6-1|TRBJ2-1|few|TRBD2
TGTGCCAGCAGTACGCAGCCGACTAGCCGGAATGAGCAGTTCTTC
CASSTQPTSRNEQFF